Shown below are 15 T cell receptor beta chains from a single sample sequenced in a study of T cells in Graves' hyperthyroidism and ophthalmopathy (dated by TCRdb to between 2019 and 2020). Preparation of the library involved multiplex PCR. Data came from an Illumina HiSeq 2000. The TCR beta CDR3 regions were amplified from RNA transcripts. The first round of RT-PCR for the TCR CDR3 was performed with the HTBI primer set and the Qiagen OneStep RT-PCR kit. The public reads were reprocessed in TCRdb via fastp at Q25 and MiXCR, keeping in-frame beta chains. Under each unique CDR3 protein, matching rows form one entry showing the most common genes and DNA. This sample is represented by approximately 610,000 distinct CDR3 sequences; roughly 15% of them were singletons. The top ten constitute over 3.5% of the sample. The sample taken for sequencing was blood. These TCRs come from a middle-aged woman with Graves' ophthalmopathy.

This clonotype has at least ten counts. The rearrangement uses TRBV3-1 and TRBJ2-1; perhaps TRBD2 as D (6 bases). Per germline, CDR1 LGHDT and CDR2 YNNKEL (reference sequence). Trimming took off 0 bases at V and 6 bases at J, with 18 bases between the two ends. This CDR3 comprises 17 residues. Here the CDR3 DNA reads TGTGCCAGCAGCCAAGACGCCGGGGACGGGCGGGGCAATGAGCAGTTCTTC. Translating gives CASSQDAGDGRGNEQFF.

The J gene is TRBJ2-5, the V gene TRBV20-1, with D possibly called TRBD1 or TRBD2 (6 bases each). The CDR3 consists of 13 residues. V gave up 0 bases and J gave up 5 bases, with 10 bases separating them. In germline, CDR1 is DFQATT, CDR2 SNEGSKA (reference sequence). This CDR3 is CSARDGGGETQYF. In DNA form, the CDR3 reads TGCAGTGCTAGAGATGGAGGGGGGGAGACCCAGTACTTC.

In its sample, this clonotype ranks as medium-sized (0.01 to 0.1%). The V call is TRBV6-5, the J call TRBJ1-5; D ambiguous. This CDR3 has 13 residues. V was cut by 2 bases and J by 6 bases, with 8 bases left in between. In germline, CDR1 is MNHEY, CDR2 SVGAGI. CDR3 protein: CASSYGISQPQHF. CDR3 coding DNA: TGTGCCAGCAGTTACGGGATCAGTCAGCCCCAGCATTTT.

The chain uses TRBV29-1 and TRBJ2-3; 7 bases line up with TRBD2. The CDR3 runs 15 residues. Germline CDR1 and CDR2: SQVTM and ANQGSEA. The trim removed 3 bases at V and 0 bases at J, leaving 6 bases unmatched. CDR3 residues: CSVEGGRTSTDTQYF. The CDR3 DNA reads TGCAGCGTTGAGGGGGGGAGAACTAGCACAGATACGCAGTATTTT.

This clonotype was observed at least ten times. The CDR3 protein is CASRGQGGNYEQYF. DNA for the CDR3: TGTGCCAGCAGGGGACAGGGTGGTAACTACGAGCAGTACTTC. The chain combines TRBV28 with TRBJ2-7, with 9 bases fitting TRBD1. The J segment lost 3 bases and the V segment lost 6 bases, leaving 6 bases of the junction unmatched. The CDR3 is 14 residues long. The germline CDR1 and CDR2 sequences are MDHEN and SYDVKM.

Ten or more counts support this clonotype. The J gene is TRBJ2-5, the V gene TRBV10-3; D is unresolved. In germline, CDR1 is ENHRY, CDR2 SYGVKD. Trimming removed 7 bases at V and 2 bases at J, with 11 bases between. The CDR3 sequence is 13 residues long. The CDR3 sequence: CAITDEMQETQYF. CDR3 DNA sequence: TGTGCCATCACGGACGAGATGCAAGAGACCCAGTACTTC.

This clonotype was observed many times. The chain has TRBV4-1 and TRBJ2-7; unclear D gene. The CDR3 is 15 amino acids. Trimming left V 6 bases short and J 0 bases short, with 15 bases between. Germline CDR1 reads MGHRA; CDR2 reads YSYEKL. The CDR3 region is CASSRRTGLSYEQYF. The CDR3 DNA reads TGCGCCAGCAGTCGAAGGACCGGCCTCTCCTACGAGCAGTACTTC.

This clonotype rates as medium-sized. This chain joins TRBV2 and TRBJ2-5; TRBD1 agrees at 7 bases. V lost 5 bases, J lost 3 bases, and 6 bases stayed unmatched. The CDR3 spans 14 residues. Germline-derived CDR1 and CDR2 are SNHLY and FYNNEI. The DNA of the CDR3 is TGTGCCAGCAGTCAACAGGGGCAAGAAGAGACCCAGTACTTC. It encodes CASSQQGQEETQYF.

This sequence joins TRBV7-2 and TRBJ2-2; TRBD2 agrees at 9 bases. Germline V CDR1 and CDR2: SGHTA, FQGNSA. The CDR3 length is 15 residues. V gave up 3 bases and J gave up 5 bases; unmatched junction bases: 4. CDR3 region: CASSLTAGGTGELFF. The CDR3, as DNA: TGTGCCAGCAGCTTGACAGCGGGAGGAACCGGGGAGCTGTTTTTT.

This clonotype occurred many times. The genes are TRBV11-2 and TRBJ2-7, with D possibly TRBD1 on 6 matching bases. Per the germline V gene, CDR1 is SGHAT and CDR2 is FQNNGV. The CDR3 runs to 14 residues. The V end was cut by 5 bases, the J end by 3 bases, with 14 bases between. Written as DNA, the CDR3 is TGTGCCAGCAGCGCCCGGACAGCCGACTACGAGCAGTACTTC. Encoded protein: CASSARTADYEQYF.

The chain is built from TRBV29-1 and TRBJ1-5; D might be TRBD1 (5 bases). In germline, CDR1 is SQVTM, CDR2 ANQGSEA. Trimming removed 6 bases at V and 4 bases at J, with 13 bases between. This CDR3 spans 13 amino acids. For the CDR3, the DNA is TGCAGCGTCGCTGGACACATGAATCAGCCCCAGCATTTT. It is translated as CSVAGHMNQPQHF.

The chain combines TRBV28 with TRBJ2-4; possibly TRBD2 for D (6 bases). CDR1 is MDHEN, CDR2 SYDVKM, per germline. The CDR3 consists of 16 residues. V was clipped by 4 bases and J by 1 base, with 14 bases between them. CDR3 protein: CASSSPGRGAKNIQYF. The CDR3 region has the DNA TGTGCCAGCAGTTCCCCGGGACGGGGGGCCAAAAACATTCAGTACTTC. The entire variable domain, with the rest obtained from reference TRBV28 and TRBJ2-4, is as follows: DVKVTQSSRYLVKRTGEKVFLECVQDMDHENMFWYRQDPGLGLRLIYFSYDVKMKEKGDIPEGYSVSREKKERFSLILESASTNQTSMYLCASSSPGRGAKNIQYFGAGTRLSVL.

This rearrangement joins TRBV6-1 to TRBJ1-4; no clear D. CDR3 size: 15 residues. V lost 0 bases and J 4 bases, leaving 9 bases between the germline ends. The germline V gene encodes CDR1 MNHNS and CDR2 SASEGT. The chain's CDR3 is CASSEAGRINEKLFF. The CDR3 DNA follows: TGTGCCAGCAGTGAAGCAGGCCGGATTAATGAAAAACTGTTTTTT.

At least ten counts were recorded for this clonotype. This sequence joins TRBV20-1 and TRBJ2-2; no reliable D call. The V and J ends lost 3 bases and 2 bases respectively, with 7 bases between them. CDR3 length: 13 residues. The germline CDR1 and CDR2 sequences are DFQATT and SNEGSKA (reference sequence). This CDR3 reads CSASRPNTGELFF. CDR3 nucleotides: TGCAGTGCTAGCCGCCCTAACACCGGGGAGCTGTTTTTT.

Many counts were recorded for this clonotype. The CDR3 DNA is TGCGCCAGCAGCGACGGACAGGTTGGACTCTATGGCTACACCTTC. Its translation: CASSDGQVGLYGYTF. This chain connects TRBV5-1 to TRBJ1-2; 7 bases are shared with TRBD1. There are 15 residues in the CDR3. Germline assignment: CDR1 SGHRS and CDR2 YFSETQ. V dropped 4 bases and J dropped 4; count of bases not matched to a gene: 10.